This record covers a single T cell receptor beta chain. Its specificity is not known. Both TRBC1 and TRBC2 were covered by a beta constant-region primer of two equimolar oligonucleotides. Nested alpha and beta constant-region primers with the SP2 primer drove four PCR rounds on ligated cDNA. A single record per CDR3 protein comes from TCRdb applying MiXCR to the UMI-ligation and nested PCR reads. The sample has about 120,000 distinct CDR3 sequences; 30% to 45% are singletons. This sample was included in a study of naive and memory T cell subsets. Findings of the study overall: In CD4 and CD8 cells, diversity dropped from naive through EMRA.

Germline V CDR1 and CDR2: GTSNPN, SVGIG (reference sequence). V dropped 4 bases and J dropped 4 bases, with 13 bases sitting between them. This CDR3 spans 14 amino acids. The source of this sequence is a human donor in good health. This sequence joins TRBV30 and TRBJ2-2; D is possibly TRBD2 (5 bases). Material: central memory CD4+ T cells from blood. CDR3 coding DNA: TGTGCCTGGATGTTGCGGGCCAGCACCGGGGAGCTGTTTTTT. Amino acids: CAWMLRASTGELFF.